This T cell receptor beta chain was documented in a study of blood T cell repertoires in COVID-19. In regard to this clone: This sample includes further DNA sequences coding for the same CDR3.

The repertoire was sequenced with immunoSEQ multiplex PCR; TCRdb's copy has only in-frame clones and lacks some. The table shows 250,000 to 300,000 clones, with roughly 90% occurring only once. This CDR3 spans 16 amino acids. Germline CDR1 is SSHAT and CDR2 is FNYEAQ (reference sequence). V lost 1 base and J lost 2; bases outside the gene matches: 1. The V call is TRBV7-7, the J call TRBJ2-5; 13 bases agree with TRBD2. Sequencing input: PBMCs or T cells enriched from blood (not recorded which). The clonotype originates from a woman aged 35 to 49 with acute COVID-19. The CDR3 DNA reads TGTGCCAGCAGCTTAGGACTAGCGGGGGGACAAGAGACCCAGTACTTC. Amino acids: CASSLGLAGGQETQYF. The whole variable domain, remainder taken from reference TRBV7-7 and TRBJ2-5, is GAGVSQSPRYKVTKRGQDVTLRCDPISSHATLYWYQQALGQGPEFLTYFNYEAQPDKSGLPSDRFSAERPEGSISTLTIQRTEQRDSAMYRCASSLGLAGGQETQYFGPGTRLLVL.